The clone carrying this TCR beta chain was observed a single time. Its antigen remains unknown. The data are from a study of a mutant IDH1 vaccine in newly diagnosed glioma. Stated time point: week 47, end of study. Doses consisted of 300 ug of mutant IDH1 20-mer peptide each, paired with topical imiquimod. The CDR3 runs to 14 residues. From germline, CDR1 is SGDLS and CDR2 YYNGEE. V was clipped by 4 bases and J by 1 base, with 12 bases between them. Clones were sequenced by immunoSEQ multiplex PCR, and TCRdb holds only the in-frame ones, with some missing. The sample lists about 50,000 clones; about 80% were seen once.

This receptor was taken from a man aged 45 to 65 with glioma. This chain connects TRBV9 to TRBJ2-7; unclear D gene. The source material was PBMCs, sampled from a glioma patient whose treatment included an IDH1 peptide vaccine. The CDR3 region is CASSLRWDSYEQYF. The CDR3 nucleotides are TGTGCCAGCAGCTTGAGATGGGATTCCTACGAGCAGTACTTC. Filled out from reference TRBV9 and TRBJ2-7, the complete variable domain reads DSGVTQTPKHLITATGQRVTLRCSPRSGDLSVYWYQQSLDQGLQFLIQYYNGEERAKGNILERFSAQQFPDLHSELNLSSLELGDSALYFCASSLRWDSYEQYFGPGTRLTVT.